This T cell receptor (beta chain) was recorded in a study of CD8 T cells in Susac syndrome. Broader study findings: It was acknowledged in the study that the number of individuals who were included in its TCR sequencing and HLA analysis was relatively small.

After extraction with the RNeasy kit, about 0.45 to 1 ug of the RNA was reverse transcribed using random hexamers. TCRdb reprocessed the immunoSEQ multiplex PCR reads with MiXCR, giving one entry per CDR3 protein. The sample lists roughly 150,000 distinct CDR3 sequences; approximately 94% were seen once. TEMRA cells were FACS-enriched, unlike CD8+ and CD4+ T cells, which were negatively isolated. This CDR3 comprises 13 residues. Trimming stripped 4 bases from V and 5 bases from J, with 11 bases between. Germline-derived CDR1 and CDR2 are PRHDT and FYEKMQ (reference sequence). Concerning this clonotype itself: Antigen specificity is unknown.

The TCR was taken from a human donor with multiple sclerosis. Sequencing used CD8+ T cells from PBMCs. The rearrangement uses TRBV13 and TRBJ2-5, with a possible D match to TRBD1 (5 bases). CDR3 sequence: CASSSGRVETQYF. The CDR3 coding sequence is TGTGCCAGCAGCTCGGGCAGGGTGGAGACCCAGTACTTC.